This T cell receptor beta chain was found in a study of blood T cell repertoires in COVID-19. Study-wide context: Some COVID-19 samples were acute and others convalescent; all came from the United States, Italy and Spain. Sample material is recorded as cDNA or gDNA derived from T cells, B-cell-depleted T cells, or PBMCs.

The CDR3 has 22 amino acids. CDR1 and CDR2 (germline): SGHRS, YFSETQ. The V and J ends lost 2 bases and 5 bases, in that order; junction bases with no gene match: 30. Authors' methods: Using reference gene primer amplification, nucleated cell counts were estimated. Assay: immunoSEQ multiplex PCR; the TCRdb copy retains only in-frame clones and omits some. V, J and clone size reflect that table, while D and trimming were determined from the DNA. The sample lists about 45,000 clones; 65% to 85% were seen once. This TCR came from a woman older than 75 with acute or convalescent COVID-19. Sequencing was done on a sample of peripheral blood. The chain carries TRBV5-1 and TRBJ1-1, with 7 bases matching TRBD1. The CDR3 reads CASSFKGQFRRGIIGGITEAFF. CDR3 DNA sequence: TGCGCCAGCAGCTTCAAGGGACAGTTCAGAAGGGGGATTATAGGGGGTATTACTGAAGCTTTCTTT.